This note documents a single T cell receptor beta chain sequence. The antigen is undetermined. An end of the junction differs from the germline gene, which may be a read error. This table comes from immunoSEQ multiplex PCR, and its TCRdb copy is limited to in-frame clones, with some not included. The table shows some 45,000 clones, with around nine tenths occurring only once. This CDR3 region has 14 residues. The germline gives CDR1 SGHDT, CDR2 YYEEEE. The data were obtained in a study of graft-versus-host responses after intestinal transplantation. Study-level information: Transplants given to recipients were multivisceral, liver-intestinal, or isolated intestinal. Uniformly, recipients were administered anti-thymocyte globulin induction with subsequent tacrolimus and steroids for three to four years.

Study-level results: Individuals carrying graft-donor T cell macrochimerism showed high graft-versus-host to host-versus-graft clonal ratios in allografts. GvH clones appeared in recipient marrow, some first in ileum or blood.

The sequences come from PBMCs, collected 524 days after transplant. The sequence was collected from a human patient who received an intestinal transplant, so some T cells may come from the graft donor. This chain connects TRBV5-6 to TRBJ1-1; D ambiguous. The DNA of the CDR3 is TGTGCCAGCAGCTTGGCGGCAGCCCAGTACACCCTCACCTTT. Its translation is CASSLAAAQYTLTF.